This T cell receptor beta chain emerged from a study of patients and donors after allogeneic stem cell transplantation. Germline V gene lookup returns CDR1 SGHAT and CDR2 FQNNGV. The V and J ends lost 5 bases and 4 bases, in that order; junction bases with no gene match: 10. The CDR3 is 16 amino acids. TCRdb reprocessed the RT-PCR reads via MiXCR and lists one record per CDR3 protein. Of about 960,000 distinct CDR3 sequences listed, roughly 18% are singletons. J is TRBJ2-1 and V is TRBV11-2; TRBD2 aligns across 8 bases. Material: blood, either unsorted or a sorted T cell fraction (not recorded which). This receptor was taken from a human donor who was either an allogeneic HSCT recipient or a stem cell or donor lymphocyte infusion donor (not recorded which). It is not recorded whose cells these are; they may come from a transplant donor. CDR3 nucleotide sequence: TGTGCCAGCAGCCCACTTCGGGAGGGTCCTTACAATGAGCAGTTCTTC. Translation: CASSPLREGPYNEQFF.